The rows below give T cell receptor beta chains drawn from one sample of a study of blood T cell repertoires in COVID-19. The data were produced by immunoSEQ multiplex PCR, yet TCRdb's version contains in-frame clones alone and is incomplete. This table holds approximately 360,000 clones, 88% found once. The specimen sequenced was PBMCs or T cells enriched from blood (not recorded which). All receptors derive from a woman in her thirties with acute COVID-19. Both conserved end residues are part of each CDR3. D genes are given only for firm matches. Not all rows give a size; the values are once, few, many and, for expanded clones, a class.

TRBJ1-4,.,TRBV2,.,16,CASSQPRGISNEKLFF,TGTGCCAGCTCCCAGCCTCGGGGGATCTCTAATGAAAAACTGTTTTTT
TRBJ1-1,.,TRBV30,.,14,CAWSVRQSGTEAFF,TGTGCCTGGAGTGTAAGGCAGAGCGGCACTGAAGCTTTCTTT
TRBJ2-2,TRBD1,TRBV10-3,.,18,CAISSTSYRGSGTGELFF,TGTGCCATCAGCAGTACTAGTTACAGGGGCTCAGGCACCGGGGAGCTGTTTTTT
TRBJ1-5,TRBD1,TRBV28,.,14,CAITGTGFNQPQHF,TGTGCCATTACCGGGACAGGCTTCAATCAGCCCCAGCATTTT
TRBJ2-7,TRBD1,TRBV9,.,14,CASSPRQGPYEQYF,TGTGCCAGCAGCCCCCGACAGGGCCCCTACGAGCAGTACTTC
TRBJ1-1,TRBD1,TRBV5-4,few,14,CASSLTGGDTEAFF,TGTGCCAGCAGCTTGACAGGGGGGGACACTGAAGCTTTCTTT
TRBJ2-7,.,TRBV2,.,13,CASGAQLAYEQYF,TGTGCCAGTGGGGCACAGTTGGCCTACGAGCAGTACTTC
TRBJ1-2,TRBD1,TRBV27,.,15,CASSRDRGVNYGYTF,TGTGCCAGCAGCCGGGACAGGGGCGTAAACTATGGCTACACCTTC
TRBJ1-1,.,TRBV5-1,.,13,CASSPGLGTEAFF,TGCGCCAGCAGCCCCGGGTTGGGCACTGAAGCTTTCTTT
TRBJ2-1,TRBD1,TRBV24-1,.,12,CATSEKDREQFF,TGTGCCACCAGTGAAAAGGACAGGGAGCAGTTCTTC
TRBJ2-7,TRBD1,TRBV9,few,14,CASSVEGTANEQYF,TGTGCCAGCAGCGTAGAAGGGACAGCTAACGAGCAGTACTTC
TRBJ1-1,TRBD1,TRBV18,.,16,CASSKKPGQGRTEAFF,TGTGCCAGCTCTAAAAAACCGGGACAGGGGAGAACTGAAGCTTTCTTT
TRBJ2-6,TRBD2,TRBV5-1,.,16,CASSLARGAGANVLTF,TGCGCCAGCAGCTTGGCCCGGGGGGCTGGGGCCAACGTCCTGACTTTC
TRBJ2-1,.,TRBV20-1,.,11,CSATTYNEQFF,TGCAGTGCTACCACTTACAATGAGCAGTTCTTC
TRBJ1-4,.,TRBV6-2/TRBV6-3,.,18,CASSYLQGRRGTNEKLFF,TGTGCCAGCAGTTATCTGCAGGGAAGAAGAGGAACTAATGAAAAACTGTTTTTT
TRBJ2-2,TRBD1,TRBV4-1,.,15,CASSKQGADTGELFF,TGCGCCAGCAGTAAACAGGGGGCTGACACCGGGGAGCTGTTTTTT
TRBJ2-1,TRBD2,TRBV7-9,.,17,CASSLVAGGPVNNEQFF,TGTGCCAGCAGCTTAGTAGCGGGGGGGCCGGTGAACAATGAGCAGTTCTTC
TRBJ2-1,.,TRBV19,.,13,CASRQTGTDEQFF,TGTGCCAGTAGACAAACAGGGACGGATGAGCAGTTCTTC